What follows are 5 T cell receptor beta chains derived from one specimen sequenced in a study of T cells in tuberculosis. The protocol was immunoSEQ multiplex PCR, while the TCRdb copy is restricted to in-frame clones and leaves out a portion. The sample contains tens of thousands of clones, roughly 93% of which appear only once. Cells were sorted from thawed PBMC rested overnight and stained with GMM-loaded CD1B tetramer, viability dye and anti-CD3. The lipid loaded on the CD1B tetramers was C32 glucose monomycolate from Rhodococcus equi. The specimen sequenced was CD1b-GMM tetramer-negative cells sorted from PBMCs. These TCRs come from an adult woman with latent tuberculosis.

The V and J genes are TRBV4-1 and TRBJ2-5; tentatively, D is TRBD2 (6 bases). The CDR3 spans 17 residues. Germline values: CDR1 MGHRA, CDR2 YSYEKL. V was cut by 1 base and J by 2 bases, with 17 bases left in between. CDR3 in amino acids: CASSQGPFAGQQETQYF. The CDR3 DNA sequence: TGCGCCAGCAGCCAAGGACCCTTCGCGGGGCAGCAAGAGACCCAGTACTTC.

This clone is a singleton in its sample. V gene TRBV10-3 combines with J gene TRBJ1-1; D is perhaps TRBD1 (5 bases). The CDR3 loop spans 14 amino acids. Germline values: CDR1 ENHRY, CDR2 SYGVKD. The ends were cut back, 4 bases at V and 1 base at J, with 10 bases in the middle. The CDR3 region has the DNA TGTGCCATCAGTGTCGACAGCCCGAACACTGAAGCTTTCTTT. Protein product: CAISVDSPNTEAFF.

V gene TRBV19 combines with J gene TRBJ2-3; a weak D match, TRBD1 (6 bases). Germline V gives CDR1 LNHDA, CDR2 SQIVND (reference sequence). V shed 6 bases and J shed 6 bases, with 10 bases lying between them. The CDR3 is 12 amino acids. In DNA form, the CDR3 reads TGTGCCAGTAGGCAGGGGTTCGATACGCAGTATTTT. Amino acids: CASRQGFDTQYF. The full variable domain, completed using reference TRBV19 and TRBJ2-3, is DGGITQSPKYLFRKEGQNVTLSCEQNLNHDAMYWYRQDPGQGLRLIYYSQIVNDFQKGDIAEGYSVSREKKESFPLTVTSAQKNPTAFYLCASRQGFDTQYFGPGTRLTVL.

The DNA of the CDR3 is TGTGCCAGCAGCTTAGACCCCGGGACACTAAATCAGCCCCAGCATTTT. Protein: CASSLDPGTLNQPQHF. V usage is TRBV11-2 and J usage is TRBJ1-5; tentative D call: TRBD1 (6 bases). Germline V gene sequence: CDR1 SGHAT, CDR2 FQNNGV. The V gene lost 0 bases and the J gene lost 4 bases, with 13 bases spanning the gap. The CDR3 is 16 residues long.

CDR3 DNA sequence: TGCGCCAGCAGCTTGGAGGGGATCCACGAGCAGTACTTC. Protein: CASSLEGIHEQYF. The rearrangement links TRBV5-1 to TRBJ2-5; a weak D match, TRBD1 (5 bases). Gene TRBJ2-7 matches the end of the DNA better, so the J call may be wrong. This CDR3 region has 13 residues. The V gene's germline CDR1 is SGHRS and CDR2 YFSETQ.